The sequence of this TCR beta chain was determined in a study of CD8+CD57+ T cells in acquired aplastic anemia. Genomic DNA acted as the template from which TCR beta VDJ combination and CDR3 sequence profiling were carried out. TCRdb reanalysed the reads using MiXCR and keeps one entry per CDR3 protein. Here the sample spans about 120,000 distinct CDR3 sequences, under 60% being singletons. In germline, CDR1 is ENHRY, CDR2 SYGVKD. The CDR3 has 15 residues. The ends were cut back, 10 bases at V and 4 bases at J, with 20 bases in the middle. Before being chosen for sequencing, patients had shown CD8+CD57+ cell expansion by flow cytometry.

The sample taken for sequencing was sorted CD4+, CD8+, or CD8+CD57+ T cells (not recorded which) from PBMCs. The rearrangement links TRBV10-3 to TRBJ1-3; D gene uncertain. The sequence was collected from a human donor with aplastic anemia. The CDR3 spells CASYPRVSEGNTIYF. The CDR3 DNA follows: TGTGCCAGTTATCCAAGGGTATCGGAGGGAAACACCATATATTTT.